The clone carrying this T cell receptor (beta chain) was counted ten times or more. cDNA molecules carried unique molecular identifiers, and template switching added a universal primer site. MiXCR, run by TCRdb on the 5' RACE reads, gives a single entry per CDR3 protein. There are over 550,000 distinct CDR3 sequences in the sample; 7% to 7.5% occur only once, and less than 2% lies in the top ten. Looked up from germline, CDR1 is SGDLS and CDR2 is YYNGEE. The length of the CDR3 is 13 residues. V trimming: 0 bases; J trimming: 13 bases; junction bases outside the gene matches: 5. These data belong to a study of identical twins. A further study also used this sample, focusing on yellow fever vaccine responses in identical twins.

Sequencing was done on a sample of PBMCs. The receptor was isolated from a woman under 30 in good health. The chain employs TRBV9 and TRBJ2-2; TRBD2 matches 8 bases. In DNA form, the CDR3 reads TGTGCCAGCAGCGTAGAGATAGCGGGAAGGCTGTTTTTT. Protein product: CASSVEIAGRLFF.